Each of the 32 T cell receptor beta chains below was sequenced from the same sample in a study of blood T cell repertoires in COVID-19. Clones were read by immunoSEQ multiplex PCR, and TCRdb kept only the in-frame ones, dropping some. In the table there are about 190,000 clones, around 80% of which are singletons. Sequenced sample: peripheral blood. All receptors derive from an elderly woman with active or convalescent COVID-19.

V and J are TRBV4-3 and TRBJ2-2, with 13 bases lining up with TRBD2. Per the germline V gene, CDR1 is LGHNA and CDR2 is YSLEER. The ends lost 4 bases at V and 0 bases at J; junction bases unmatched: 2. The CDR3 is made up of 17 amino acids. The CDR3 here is CASSPGLAGANTGELFF. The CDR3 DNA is TGCGCCAGCAGCCCTGGACTAGCGGGGGCGAACACCGGGGAGCTGTTTTTT.

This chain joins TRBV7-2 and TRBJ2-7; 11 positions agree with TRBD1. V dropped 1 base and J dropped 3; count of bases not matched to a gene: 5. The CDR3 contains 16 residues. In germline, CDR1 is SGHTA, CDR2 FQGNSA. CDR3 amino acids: CASSLGWDRGGYEQYF. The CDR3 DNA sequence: TGTGCCAGCAGCTTAGGCTGGGACAGGGGGGGCTACGAGCAGTACTTC.

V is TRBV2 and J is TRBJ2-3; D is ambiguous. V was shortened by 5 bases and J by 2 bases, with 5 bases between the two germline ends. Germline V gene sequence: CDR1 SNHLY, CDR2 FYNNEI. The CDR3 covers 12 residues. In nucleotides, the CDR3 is TGTGCCAGCAGTCTGTACACAGATACGCAGTATTTT. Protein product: CASSLYTDTQYF.

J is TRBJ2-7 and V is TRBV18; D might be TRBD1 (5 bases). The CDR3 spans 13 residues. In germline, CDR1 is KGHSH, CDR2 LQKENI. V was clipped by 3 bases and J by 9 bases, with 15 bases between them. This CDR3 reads CASSPTELGWQYF. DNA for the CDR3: TGTGCCAGCTCACCGACAGAACTGGGGTGGCAGTACTTC. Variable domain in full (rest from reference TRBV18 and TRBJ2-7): NAGVMQNPRHLVRRRGQEARLRCSPMKGHSHVYWYRQLPEEGLKFMVYLQKENIIDESGMPKERFSAEFPKEGPSILRIQQVVRGDSAAYFCASSPTELGWQYFGPGTRLTVT.

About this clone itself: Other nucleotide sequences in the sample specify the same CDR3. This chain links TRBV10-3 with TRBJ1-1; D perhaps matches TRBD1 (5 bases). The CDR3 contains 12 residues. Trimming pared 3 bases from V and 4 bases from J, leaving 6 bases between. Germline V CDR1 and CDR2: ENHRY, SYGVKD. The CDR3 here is CAISDQGTEAFF. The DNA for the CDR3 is TGTGCCATCAGTGACCAGGGCACTGAAGCTTTCTTT.

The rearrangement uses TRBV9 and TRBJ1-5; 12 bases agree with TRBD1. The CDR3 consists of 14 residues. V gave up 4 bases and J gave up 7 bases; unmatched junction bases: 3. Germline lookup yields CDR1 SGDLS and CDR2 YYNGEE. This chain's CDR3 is CASSPGTGGQPQHF. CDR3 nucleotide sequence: TGTGCCAGCAGCCCCGGGACAGGGGGCCAGCCCCAGCATTTT.

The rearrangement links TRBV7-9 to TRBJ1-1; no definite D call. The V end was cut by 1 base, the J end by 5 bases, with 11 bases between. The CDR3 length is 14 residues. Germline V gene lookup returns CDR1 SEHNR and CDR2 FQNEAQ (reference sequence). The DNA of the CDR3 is TGTGCCAGCAGCTTAGGTACGGCGGCAACTGAAGCTTTCTTT. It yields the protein CASSLGTAATEAFF.

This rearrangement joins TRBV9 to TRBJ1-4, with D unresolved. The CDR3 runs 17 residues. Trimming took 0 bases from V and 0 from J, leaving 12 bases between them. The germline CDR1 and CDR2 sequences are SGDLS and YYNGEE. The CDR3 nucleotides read TGTGCCAGCAGCGTAGGCCGGTCTCTGGCAACTAATGAAAAACTGTTTTTT. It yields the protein CASSVGRSLATNEKLFF.

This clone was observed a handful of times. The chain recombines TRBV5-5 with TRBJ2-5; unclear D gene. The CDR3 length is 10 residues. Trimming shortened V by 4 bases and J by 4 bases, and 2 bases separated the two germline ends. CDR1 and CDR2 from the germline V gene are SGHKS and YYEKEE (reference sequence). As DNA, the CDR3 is TGTGCCAGCAGCCTAGAGACCCAGTACTTC. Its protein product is CASSLETQYF. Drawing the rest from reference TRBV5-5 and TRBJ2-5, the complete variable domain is DAGVTQSPTHLIKTRGQQVTLRCSPISGHKSVSWYQQVLGQGPQFIFQYYEKEERGRGNFPDRFSARQFPNYSSELNVNALLLGDSALYLCASSLETQYFGPGTRLLVL.

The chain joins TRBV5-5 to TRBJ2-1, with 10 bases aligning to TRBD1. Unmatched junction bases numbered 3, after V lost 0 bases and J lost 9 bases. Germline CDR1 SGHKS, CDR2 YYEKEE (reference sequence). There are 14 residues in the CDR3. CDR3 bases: TGTGCCAGCAGCTTGGGACAGGGGGCCGGTGAGCAGTTCTTC. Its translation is CASSLGQGAGEQFF.

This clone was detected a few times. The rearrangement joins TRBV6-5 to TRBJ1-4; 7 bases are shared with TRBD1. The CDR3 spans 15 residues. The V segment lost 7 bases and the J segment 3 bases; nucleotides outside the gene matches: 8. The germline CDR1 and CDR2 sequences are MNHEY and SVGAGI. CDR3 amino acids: CASNGGGVANEKLFF. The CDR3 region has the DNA TGTGCCAGCAACGGAGGGGGCGTCGCTAATGAAAAACTGTTTTTT.

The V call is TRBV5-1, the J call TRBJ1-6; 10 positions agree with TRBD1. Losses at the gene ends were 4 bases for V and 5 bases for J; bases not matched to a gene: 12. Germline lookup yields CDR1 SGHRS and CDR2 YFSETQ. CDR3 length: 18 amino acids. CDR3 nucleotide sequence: TGCGCCAGCAGCGCCGGTTATCCCGGGACAGGGGATAATTCACCCCTCCACTTT. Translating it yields CASSAGYPGTGDNSPLHF.

CDR3 bases: TGTGCCAGTAGTACCCACGGGGGGGCTGCCTACAATGAGCAGTTCTTC. It specifies CASSTHGGAAYNEQFF. This chain uses TRBV19 with TRBJ2-1; 8 positions match TRBD2. Germline trimming cut 4 bases from V and 2 bases from J; bases unmatched to any gene: 7. CDR1 LNHDA and CDR2 SQIVND come from the germline V gene (reference sequence). CDR3 length: 16 residues.

The CDR3 nucleotides read TGCAGCGTTGAGGGCAGGGGTTTGAGCACAGATACGCAGTATTTT. Its protein is CSVEGRGLSTDTQYF. V gene TRBV29-1 combines with J gene TRBJ2-3; D is possibly TRBD1 (6 bases). The V and J ends lost 3 bases and 0 bases respectively, with 13 bases between them. There are 15 residues in the CDR3. Germline CDR1 and CDR2: SQVTM and ANQGSEA.

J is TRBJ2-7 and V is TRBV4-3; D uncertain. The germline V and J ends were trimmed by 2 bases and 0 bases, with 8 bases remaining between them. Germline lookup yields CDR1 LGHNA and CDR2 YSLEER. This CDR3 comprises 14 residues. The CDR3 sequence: CASSQIRSSYEQYF. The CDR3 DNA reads TGCGCCAGCAGCCAAATTCGGAGCTCCTACGAGCAGTACTTC.

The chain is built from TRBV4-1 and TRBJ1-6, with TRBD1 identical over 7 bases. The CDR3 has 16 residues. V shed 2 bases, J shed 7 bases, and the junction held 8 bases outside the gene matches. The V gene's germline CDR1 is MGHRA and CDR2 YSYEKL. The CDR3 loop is CASSQFDRVQNSPLHF. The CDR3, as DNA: TGCGCCAGCAGCCAATTCGACAGGGTCCAGAATTCACCCCTCCACTTT.

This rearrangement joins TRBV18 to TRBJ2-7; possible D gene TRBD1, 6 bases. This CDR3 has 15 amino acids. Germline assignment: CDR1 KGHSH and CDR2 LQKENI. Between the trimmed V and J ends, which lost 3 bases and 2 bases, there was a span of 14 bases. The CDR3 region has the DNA TGTGCCAGCTCACCTGAAAGGGACAAAGCCTACGAGCAGTACTTC. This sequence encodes CASSPERDKAYEQYF.

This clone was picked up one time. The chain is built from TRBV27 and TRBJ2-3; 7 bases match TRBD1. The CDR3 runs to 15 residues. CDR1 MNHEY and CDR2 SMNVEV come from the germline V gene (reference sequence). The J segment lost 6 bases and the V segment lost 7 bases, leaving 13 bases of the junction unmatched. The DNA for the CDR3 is TGTGCCAGCACCCCACGGGACAGACGGGCGGATACGCAGTATTTT. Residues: CASTPRDRRADTQYF.

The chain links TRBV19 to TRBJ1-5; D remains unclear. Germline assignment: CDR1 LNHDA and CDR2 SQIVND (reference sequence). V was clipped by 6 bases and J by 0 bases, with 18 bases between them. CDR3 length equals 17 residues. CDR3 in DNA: TGTGCCAGTAGGATACAGAATACGGGGTTTAGCAATCAGCCCCAGCATTTT. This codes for CASRIQNTGFSNQPQHF.

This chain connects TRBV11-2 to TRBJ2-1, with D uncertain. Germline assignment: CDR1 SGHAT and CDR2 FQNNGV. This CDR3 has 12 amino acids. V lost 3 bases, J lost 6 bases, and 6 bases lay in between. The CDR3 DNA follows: TGTGCCAGCAGCTTTAGTGGCAATGAGCAGTTCTTC. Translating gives CASSFSGNEQFF.

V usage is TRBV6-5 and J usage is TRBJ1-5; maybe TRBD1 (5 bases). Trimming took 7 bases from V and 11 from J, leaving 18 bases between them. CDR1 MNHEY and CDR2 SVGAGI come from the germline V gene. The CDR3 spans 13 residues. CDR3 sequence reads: CASTNPGGGAQHF. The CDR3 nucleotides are TGTGCCAGCACCAACCCCGGGGGTGGTGCCCAGCATTTT.

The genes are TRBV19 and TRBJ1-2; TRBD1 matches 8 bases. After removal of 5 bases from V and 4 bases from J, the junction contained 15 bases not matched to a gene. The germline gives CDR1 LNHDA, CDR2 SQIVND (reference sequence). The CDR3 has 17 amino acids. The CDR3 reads CASSPWTGTRATYGYTF. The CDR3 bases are TGTGCCAGTAGTCCCTGGACAGGGACCCGCGCTACCTATGGCTACACCTTC.

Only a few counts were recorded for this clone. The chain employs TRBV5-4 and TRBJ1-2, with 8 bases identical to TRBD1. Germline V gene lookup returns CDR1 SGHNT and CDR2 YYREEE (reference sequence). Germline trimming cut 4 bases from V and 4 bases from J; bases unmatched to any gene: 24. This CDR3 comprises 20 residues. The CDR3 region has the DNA TGTGCCAGCAGCAATAAGGCACATAAATCGATGACAGGGGTCCCCTATGGCTACACCTTC. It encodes CASSNKAHKSMTGVPYGYTF.

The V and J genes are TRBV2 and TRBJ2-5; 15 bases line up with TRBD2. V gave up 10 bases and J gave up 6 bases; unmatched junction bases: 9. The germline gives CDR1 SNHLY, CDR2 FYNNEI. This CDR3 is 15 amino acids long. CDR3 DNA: TGTGCCACCCGGACTAGCGGGGGGGCCAGTCAGACCCAGTACTTC. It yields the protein CATRTSGGASQTQYF.

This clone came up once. CDR3 sequence (DNA): TGTGCCAGCAGCGAGCCGGGACAGGGACACACTGAAGCTTTCTTT. Residues: CASSEPGQGHTEAFF. This rearrangement joins TRBV6-6 to TRBJ1-1, with 9 nucleotides matching TRBD1. The CDR3 totals 15 residues. V trimming: 6 bases; J trimming: 3 bases; junction bases outside the gene matches: 8. Germline assignment: CDR1 MNHNY and CDR2 SVGAGI (reference sequence).

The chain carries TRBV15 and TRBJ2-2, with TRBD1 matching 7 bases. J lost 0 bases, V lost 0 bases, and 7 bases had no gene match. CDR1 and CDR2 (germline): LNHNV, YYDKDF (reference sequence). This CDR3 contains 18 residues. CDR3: CATSREGQRFANTGELFF. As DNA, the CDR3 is TGTGCCACCAGCAGAGAGGGACAGCGGTTCGCGAACACCGGGGAGCTGTTTTTT.

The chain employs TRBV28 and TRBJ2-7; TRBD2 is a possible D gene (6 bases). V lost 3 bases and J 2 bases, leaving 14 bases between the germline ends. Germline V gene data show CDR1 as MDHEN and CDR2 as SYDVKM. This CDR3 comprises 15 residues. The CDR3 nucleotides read TGTGCCAGCAGTTTCGCCGCTGGGGGGACCTACGAGCAGTACTTC. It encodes CASSFAAGGTYEQYF. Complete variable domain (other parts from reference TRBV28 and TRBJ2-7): DVKVTQSSRYLVKRTGEKVFLECVQDMDHENMFWYRQDPGLGLRLIYFSYDVKMKEKGDIPEGYSVSREKKERFSLILESASTNQTSMYLCASSFAAGGTYEQYFGPGTRLTVT.

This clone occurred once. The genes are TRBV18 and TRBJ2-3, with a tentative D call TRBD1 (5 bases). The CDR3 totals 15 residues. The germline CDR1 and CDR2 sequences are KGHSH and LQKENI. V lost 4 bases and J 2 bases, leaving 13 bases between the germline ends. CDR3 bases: TGTGCCAGCTCACAATTACGACAGACCACAGATACGCAGTATTTT. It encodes CASSQLRQTTDTQYF.

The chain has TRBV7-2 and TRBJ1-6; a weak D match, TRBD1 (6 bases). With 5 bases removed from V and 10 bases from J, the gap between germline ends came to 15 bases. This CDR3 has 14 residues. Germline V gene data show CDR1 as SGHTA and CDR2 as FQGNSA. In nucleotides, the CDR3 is TGTGCCAGCAGCGAAGGGACACTGCTCTCACCCCTCCACTTT. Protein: CASSEGTLLSPLHF.

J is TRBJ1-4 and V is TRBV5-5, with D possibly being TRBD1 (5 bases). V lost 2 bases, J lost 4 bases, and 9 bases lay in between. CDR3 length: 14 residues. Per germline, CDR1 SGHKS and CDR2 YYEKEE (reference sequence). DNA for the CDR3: TGTGCCAGCAGCTTTTGGGGGGGTAATGAAAAACTGTTTTTT. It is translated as CASSFWGGNEKLFF.

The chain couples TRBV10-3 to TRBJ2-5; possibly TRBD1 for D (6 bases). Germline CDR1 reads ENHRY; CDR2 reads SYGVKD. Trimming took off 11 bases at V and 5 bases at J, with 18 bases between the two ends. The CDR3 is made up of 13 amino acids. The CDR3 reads CASRDTPSETQYF. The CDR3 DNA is TGTGCCTCCCGGGACACCCCATCCGAGACCCAGTACTTC.

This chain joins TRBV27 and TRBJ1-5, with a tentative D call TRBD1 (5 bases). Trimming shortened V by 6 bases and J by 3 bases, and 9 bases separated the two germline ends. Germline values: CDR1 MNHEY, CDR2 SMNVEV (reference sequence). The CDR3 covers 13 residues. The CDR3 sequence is CASSGHNNQPQHF. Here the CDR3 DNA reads TGTGCCAGCAGCGGACATAACAATCAGCCCCAGCATTTT.